The 12 T cell receptor beta chains given below trace back to one sample, sequenced in a study of CD8+CD57+ T cells in acquired aplastic anemia. Profiling of TCR beta VDJ combinations and CDR3 sequences used genomic DNA as template. TCRdb re-called the reads through MiXCR, storing one row per CDR3 protein. The sample carries approximately 100,000 distinct CDR3 sequences, about 63% recorded once. Selection for sequencing was limited to patients who had shown CD8+CD57+ cell expansion by flow cytometry. Sample: sorted CD4+, CD8+, or CD8+CD57+ T cells (not recorded which) from PBMCs. The receptors here all came from a human donor with aplastic anemia.

This clonotype was detected ten times or more. This chain links TRBV5-1 with TRBJ1-5; D may be TRBD1 (5 bases). The germline CDR1 and CDR2 sequences are SGHRS and YFSETQ. CDR3 length: 13 amino acids. The V gene lost 5 bases and the J gene lost 4 bases, with 10 bases spanning the gap. The CDR3 DNA is TGCGCCAGCAGAGGCGAGGGGAATCAGCCCCAGCATTTT. This translates into CASRGEGNQPQHF.

Points on this clonotype: At one end, the junction sequence differs from germline, possibly due to a read error. The gene calls are TRBV15 and TRBJ2-3; 7 bases line up with TRBD1. The V gene's germline CDR1 is LNHNV and CDR2 YYDKDF (reference sequence). There are 16 residues in the CDR3. As DNA, the CDR3 is TGTGCCACCAGCGGGAAGGCAGGGGGTGGTGCAGATACGCGGTATTTT. This sequence encodes CATSGKAGGGADTRYF.

This clonotype was counted many times. This rearrangement joins TRBV2 to TRBJ1-2; 7 positions agree with TRBD1. Trimming removed 8 bases from V and 3 bases from J; junction bases left unmatched: 9. CDR1 and CDR2 (germline): SNHLY, FYNNEI. The CDR3 is 14 amino acids. The chain's CDR3 is CASELGTVYYGYTF. In DNA, the CDR3 is TGTGCCAGCGAACTAGGGACAGTCTACTATGGCTACACCTTC.

The chain links TRBV2 to TRBJ1-1; perhaps TRBD1 as D (5 bases). CDR3 length: 13 amino acids. Between the trimmed V and J ends, which lost 4 bases and 6 bases, there was a span of 12 bases. Germline V gives CDR1 SNHLY, CDR2 FYNNEI. The DNA for the CDR3 is TGTGCCAGCAGTGGGGGCGCTTCCCCTGAAGCTTTCTTT. Amino acid sequence: CASSGGASPEAFF.

The sample holds a few counts of this clonotype. The rearrangement links TRBV7-8 to TRBJ1-6; D not resolved. Germline V lookup: CDR1 SGHVS, CDR2 FQNEAQ. The V end lost 5 bases, the J end lost 9 bases, and 11 bases lay between the germline ends. This CDR3 spans 13 amino acids. CDR3 protein: CASSQKDVSPLHF. In nucleotides, the CDR3 is TGTGCCAGCAGCCAGAAGGACGTTTCACCCCTCCACTTT.

This clonotype was picked up one time. This sequence joins TRBV7-3 and TRBJ1-2, with no clear D. Germline lookup yields CDR1 SGHTA and CDR2 FQGTGA. Trimming stripped 2 bases from V and 3 bases from J, with 7 bases between. The CDR3 loop spans 13 amino acids. CDR3 in DNA: TGTGCCAGCAGCTTAGACCCATACTATGGCTACACCTTC. As protein: CASSLDPYYGYTF.

The chain is built from TRBV19 and TRBJ2-7; D assignment may be TRBD1 or TRBD2 (5 bases each). CDR3 size: 14 residues. Germline V gives CDR1 LNHDA, CDR2 SQIVND (reference sequence). The germline V and J ends were trimmed by 3 bases and 0 bases, with 9 bases remaining between them. This CDR3 is CASSIGTDSYEQYF. CDR3 bases: TGTGCCAGTAGTATCGGGACCGACTCCTACGAGCAGTACTTC.

The chain couples TRBV5-1 to TRBJ2-3; 10 nucleotides match TRBD2. Germline V gene sequence: CDR1 SGHRS, CDR2 YFSETQ. This CDR3 comprises 15 residues. Unmatched junction bases numbered 4, after V lost 4 bases and J lost 2 bases. The CDR3 here is CASSGTSGVTDTQYF. The CDR3 nucleotides are TGCGCCAGCAGCGGAACTAGCGGGGTCACAGATACGCAGTATTTT. The full variable domain, completed using reference TRBV5-1 and TRBJ2-3, is KAGVTQTPRYLIKTRGQQVTLSCSPISGHRSVSWYQQTPGQGLQFLFEYFSETQRNKGNFPGRFSGRQFSNSRSEMNVSTLELGDSALYLCASSGTSGVTDTQYFGPGTRLTVL.

The chain has TRBV20-1 and TRBJ2-7, with 11 bases that match TRBD2. Germline assignment: CDR1 DFQATT and CDR2 SNEGSKA (reference sequence). The V and J ends lost 0 bases and 3 bases, in that order; junction bases with no gene match: 10. The CDR3 is 17 residues long. Written as DNA, the CDR3 is TGCAGTGCTAGAGATGTCCCCTGGACTAGCGGGCTCTACGAGCAGTACTTC. This sequence encodes CSARDVPWTSGLYEQYF.

The genes are TRBV6-5 and TRBJ1-6; D is unresolved. CDR1 is MNHEY and CDR2 is SVGAGI in the germline V gene. The CDR3 has 13 amino acids. Between the trimmed V and J ends, which lost 2 bases and 9 bases, there was a span of 8 bases. CDR3 nucleotide sequence: TGTGCCAGCAGTTACCTTTCGGGTTCACCCCTCCACTTT. This gives the protein CASSYLSGSPLHF.

The chain uses TRBV2 and TRBJ1-5; 7 bases fit TRBD1. Germline V lookup: CDR1 SNHLY, CDR2 FYNNEI. Trimming removed 5 bases from V and 5 bases from J; junction bases left unmatched: 12. The CDR3 runs 16 residues. CDR3 in DNA: TGTGCCAGCAGTACAGGGGCGTTGGGGAATTATCAGCCCCAGCATTTT. It encodes CASSTGALGNYQPQHF.

This chain joins TRBV20-1 and TRBJ2-1, with 9 bases identical to TRBD1. Per the germline V gene, CDR1 is DFQATT and CDR2 is SNEGSKA (reference sequence). The CDR3 has 15 residues. The trim removed 4 bases at V and 5 bases at J, leaving 9 bases unmatched. The chain's CDR3 is CSATYGQGSDNEQFF. The CDR3 DNA is TGCAGTGCTACCTACGGACAGGGGTCAGACAATGAGCAGTTCTTC.